Each of the 22 T cell receptor beta chains below was sequenced from the same sample in a study of technical replicates of blood from a few donors. The protocol was immunoSEQ multiplex PCR, while the TCRdb copy is restricted to in-frame clones and leaves out a portion. The sample contains about 93,000 clones, roughly 96% of which appear only once. The material sequenced was T cells isolated from PBMCs. The receptor source for this set is a human donor in good health.

The genes are TRBV10-1 and TRBJ2-2; the match to TRBD2 covers 11 bases. CDR3 length: 19 residues. Germline V lookup: CDR1 WNHNN, CDR2 SYGVQD (reference sequence). V trimming: 2 bases; J trimming: 6 bases; junction bases outside the gene matches: 14. The CDR3 DNA is TGCGCCAGCAGTGAGGGACTAGCGGGCGGTTGGACTCCCTCCGGGGAGCTGTTTTTT. This encodes CASSEGLAGGWTPSGELFF.

J is TRBJ1-2 and V is TRBV5-6; 7 bases fit TRBD1. The length of the CDR3 is 17 residues. V gave up 1 base and J gave up 6 bases; unmatched junction bases: 15. Germline V gene sequence: CDR1 SGHDT, CDR2 YYEEEE. CDR3 protein: CASSLLGPVTQGDGYTF. The CDR3 DNA reads as TGTGCCAGCAGCTTGTTGGGACCGGTTACTCAGGGGGATGGCTACACCTTC.

The V call is TRBV2, the J call TRBJ2-2; 9 bases agree with TRBD1. Germline CDR1 reads SNHLY; CDR2 reads FYNNEI. The V segment lost 6 bases and the J segment 2 bases; nucleotides outside the gene matches: 13. This CDR3 comprises 18 residues. CDR3 nucleotides: TGTGCCAGCAGCGAAACACGTAGGGGACAGGGCAACACCGGGGAGCTGTTTTTT. Translated, it gives CASSETRRGQGNTGELFF.

The chain couples TRBV28 to TRBJ1-5; D remains ambiguous. Trimming removed 1 base from V and 3 bases from J, with 7 bases in between. Germline V gives CDR1 MDHEN, CDR2 SYDVKM. CDR3 length: 14 residues. CDR3 loop: CASSLLAANQPQHF. The CDR3 region has the DNA TGTGCCAGCAGTTTATTAGCAGCCAATCAGCCCCAGCATTTT.

This clone has a handful of counts. The chain links TRBV9 to TRBJ1-1; D not resolved. This CDR3 comprises 14 residues. The V gene's germline CDR1 is SGDLS and CDR2 YYNGEE. Trimming removed 0 bases at V and 2 bases at J, with 8 bases between. The CDR3 loop reads CASSVDSLNTEAFF. The CDR3 DNA follows: TGTGCCAGCAGCGTAGACAGTTTAAACACTGAAGCTTTCTTT.

This chain connects TRBV6-5 to TRBJ1-1; no reliable D call. The CDR3 runs 13 residues. Trimming left V 2 bases short and J 0 bases short, with 4 bases between. The germline gives CDR1 MNHEY, CDR2 SVGAGI. The CDR3: CASSYDMNTEAFF. CDR3 sequence (DNA): TGTGCCAGCAGTTACGACATGAACACTGAAGCTTTCTTT.

V usage is TRBV29-1 and J usage is TRBJ1-3, with D possibly being TRBD1 (5 bases). The V end was cut by 1 base, the J end by 3 bases, with 13 bases between. CDR1 SQVTM and CDR2 ANQGSEA come from the germline V gene. This CDR3 is 15 amino acids long. CDR3: CSVEVGRVGGNTIYF. The DNA of the CDR3 is TGCAGCGTTGAAGTCGGCAGGGTTGGTGGAAACACCATATATTTT.

The chain is built from TRBV5-4 and TRBJ2-6, with D uncertain. This CDR3 is 15 amino acids long. V dropped 5 bases and J dropped 0 bases, with 9 bases sitting between them. Germline lookup yields CDR1 SGHNT and CDR2 YYREEE (reference sequence). The CDR3 DNA reads as TGTGCCAGCAGTGTAAGAGGCTCTGGGGCCAACGTCCTGACTTTC. Encoded protein: CASSVRGSGANVLTF.

The genes are TRBV28 and TRBJ1-5; possibly TRBD1 for D (5 bases). This CDR3 is 15 amino acids long. Germline CDR1 reads MDHEN; CDR2 reads SYDVKM. With 8 bases removed from V and 4 bases from J, the gap between germline ends came to 18 bases. For the CDR3, the DNA is TGTGCCAGCGGGCGGTCTATGGCAGGGAATCAGCCCCAGCATTTT. Translation: CASGRSMAGNQPQHF.

The chain employs TRBV5-1 and TRBJ2-5, with TRBD2 identical over 10 bases. CDR1 SGHRS and CDR2 YFSETQ come from the germline V gene. The CDR3 contains 14 residues. V trimming: 4 bases; J trimming: 5 bases; junction bases outside the gene matches: 5. DNA of the CDR3: TGCGCCAGCAGCGATCCTAGCGGGGGTGAGACCCAGTACTTC. Amino acid sequence: CASSDPSGGETQYF.

This sequence joins TRBV6-5 and TRBJ2-7; 9 nucleotides align to TRBD2. J lost 3 bases, V lost 2 bases, and 8 bases had no gene match. The CDR3 has 16 residues. The germline gives CDR1 MNHEY, CDR2 SVGAGI. Here the CDR3 DNA reads TGTGCCAGCAGTTACGGGGTAGCGGGAGATGGCTACGAGCAGTACTTC. It yields the protein CASSYGVAGDGYEQYF.

CDR3 amino acids: CASSLRRWDRSQPQHF. In nucleotides, the CDR3 is TGTGCCAGCAGTTTAAGGAGATGGGACAGATCACAGCCCCAGCATTTT. The chain employs TRBV28 and TRBJ1-5; the match to TRBD1 covers 7 bases. CDR3 length: 16 amino acids. V dropped 2 bases and J dropped 7; count of bases not matched to a gene: 11. Germline values: CDR1 MDHEN, CDR2 SYDVKM.

The count of this clone is one. The rearrangement links TRBV5-1 to TRBJ2-7, with D possibly TRBD1 on 6 matching bases. Looked up from germline, CDR1 is SGHRS and CDR2 is YFSETQ. V dropped 5 bases and J dropped 7 bases, with 13 bases sitting between them. The CDR3 totals 12 residues. This chain's CDR3 is CASSHPRGEQYF. Here the CDR3 DNA reads TGCGCCAGCAGTCACCCTAGGGGGGAGCAGTACTTC.

The chain joins TRBV28 to TRBJ1-2; a weak D match, TRBD1 (6 bases). Trimming pared 8 bases from V and 0 bases from J, leaving 16 bases between. Germline assignment: CDR1 MDHEN and CDR2 SYDVKM. The CDR3 runs 15 residues. The CDR3: CASQYPRTANYGYTF. The CDR3 DNA is TGTGCCAGCCAATACCCCCGGACAGCTAACTATGGCTACACCTTC.

The chain recombines TRBV28 with TRBJ1-5; 7 nucleotides align to TRBD1. Looked up from germline, CDR1 is MDHEN and CDR2 is SYDVKM. The J segment lost 6 bases and the V segment lost 7 bases, leaving 9 bases of the junction unmatched. The CDR3 spans 14 residues. CDR3 coding DNA: TGTGCCAGCAACTCACAGGGGTCCGGTCAGCCCCAGCATTTT. Its translation is CASNSQGSGQPQHF.

The chain couples TRBV7-5 to TRBJ1-2. TRBV7-5 is an annotated pseudogene. The CDR3 length is 13 residues. CDR3 DNA sequence: TGTGTCAGAAGCCTCACGGATCCGGGAGGCTACACCTTC. Amino acids: CVRSLTDPGGYTF.

The chain has TRBV2 and TRBJ1-5, with D perhaps TRBD1 (5 bases). Looked up from germline, CDR1 is SNHLY and CDR2 is FYNNEI. CDR3 size: 13 residues. V lost 3 bases and J lost 6, with 9 bases in between. In nucleotides, the CDR3 is TGTGCCAGCAGTGAGGAGGGGCCTCAGCCCCAGCATTTT. It specifies CASSEEGPQPQHF.

This rearrangement joins TRBV27 to TRBJ2-2, with TRBD1 matching 7 bases. With 2 bases clipped from V and 4 bases from J, the junction kept 10 bases outside the gene matches. Germline V gene sequence: CDR1 MNHEY, CDR2 SMNVEV (reference sequence). The CDR3 is 17 amino acids. In nucleotides, the CDR3 is TGTGCCAGCAGTTTAAATGCGGTCTACAGGGGCACCGGGGAGCTGTTTTTT. Its protein product is CASSLNAVYRGTGELFF.

The CDR3 DNA is TGTGCCAGCAGCACCGGACTGGGACAACTACTGAACACTGAAGCTTTCTTT. Amino acids: CASSTGLGQLLNTEAFF. V and J are TRBV27 and TRBJ1-1, with D perhaps TRBD1 (6 bases). Germline CDR1 reads MNHEY; CDR2 reads SMNVEV (reference sequence). The CDR3 is 17 amino acids. V was trimmed by 6 bases and J by 0 bases, leaving 20 bases between them.

V is TRBV7-3 and J is TRBJ2-1; D unclear. V lost 2 bases and J 4 bases, leaving 3 bases between the germline ends. This CDR3 spans 12 amino acids. Germline assignment: CDR1 SGHTA and CDR2 FQGTGA. The chain's CDR3 is CASSLSYNEQFF. Written as DNA, the CDR3 is TGTGCCAGCAGCTTATCGTACAATGAGCAGTTCTTC.

The genes are TRBV7-3 and TRBJ2-7; TRBD1 matches 9 bases. The germline CDR1 and CDR2 sequences are SGHTA and FQGTGA. The length of the CDR3 is 13 residues. V dropped 5 bases and J dropped 4; count of bases not matched to a gene: 3. This CDR3 reads CASSRGQGYEQYF. The CDR3 bases are TGTGCCAGCAGCCGGGGACAGGGTTACGAGCAGTACTTC.

V and J are TRBV7-7 and TRBJ1-3; maybe TRBD1 (5 bases). The CDR3 has 16 amino acids. CDR1 SSHAT and CDR2 FNYEAQ come from the germline V gene (reference sequence). V was cut by 1 base and J by 4 bases, with 14 bases left in between. The CDR3 DNA reads TGTGCCAGCAGCTTAGGAGTCTGGGGCGACGGAAACACCATATATTTT. Its translation is CASSLGVWGDGNTIYF.